Below, 5 T cell receptor beta chains from the same sample are listed, as sequenced in a study of CD8 T cells in ankylosing spondylitis. Antigens of these TCRs are unknown. MiXCR, run by TCRdb on the 5' RACE reads, gives a single entry per CDR3 protein. The table shows approximately 400,000 distinct CDR3 sequences, with roughly a quarter occurring only once. Study-wide results and limits: A TCR beta motif of roughly eight highly homologous variants seemed to mark ankylosing spondylitis blood.

The sample comprised blood, either unsorted or a sorted T cell fraction (not recorded which). The receptors were gathered from a male donor with ankylosing spondylitis.

This chain uses TRBV2 with TRBJ2-3; 13 nucleotides line up with TRBD2. V dropped 6 bases and J dropped 2; count of bases not matched to a gene: 8. The CDR3 totals 17 residues. CDR1 SNHLY and CDR2 FYNNEI come from the germline V gene. The CDR3 nucleotides are TGTGCCAGCAGACCGGGGGGACTAGCGGGAATCACAGATACGCAGTATTTT. This encodes CASRPGGLAGITDTQYF. Drawing the rest from reference TRBV2 and TRBJ2-3, the complete variable domain is EPEVTQTPSHQVTQMGQEVILRCVPISNHLYFYWYRQILGQKVEFLVSFYNNEISEKSEIFDDQFSVERPDGSNFTLKIRSTKLEDSAMYFCASRPGGLAGITDTQYFGPGTRLTVL.

This clonotype occurred a few times. The V gene is TRBV20-1, the J gene TRBJ2-1; D assignment may be TRBD1 or TRBD2 (5 bases each). This CDR3 contains 13 residues. The germline V gene encodes CDR1 DFQATT and CDR2 SNEGSKA (reference sequence). With 3 bases removed from V and 7 bases from J, the gap between germline ends came to 13 bases. Here the CDR3 DNA reads TGCAGTGCTAGGGGGACGAGCCAGAATGAGCAGTTCTTC. It specifies CSARGTSQNEQFF.

This clonotype has just a few counts. V usage is TRBV20-1 and J usage is TRBJ1-1; D unresolved. This CDR3 contains 12 residues. Germline-derived CDR1 and CDR2 are DFQATT and SNEGSKA (reference sequence). Trimming removed 6 bases at V and 0 bases at J, with 8 bases between. In nucleotides, the CDR3 is TGCAGTGCCCCCGGGGTGAACACTGAAGCTTTCTTT. Protein sequence: CSAPGVNTEAFF.

This clonotype was seen a handful of times. The chain carries TRBV9 and TRBJ2-2; a possible D gene is TRBD1 (6 bases). CDR1 SGDLS and CDR2 YYNGEE come from the germline V gene. CDR3 length: 16 residues. V shed 0 bases and J shed 2 bases, with 11 bases lying between them. The CDR3 DNA sequence: TGTGCCAGCAGCGTAGGACAGGCGATAAACACCGGGGAGCTGTTTTTT. It translates to CASSVGQAINTGELFF.

In this sample, this clonotype turned up a few times. V and J are TRBV20-1 and TRBJ2-3, with TRBD1 identical over 8 bases. Trimming cost V 5 bases and J 5 bases; bases outside gene matches: 6. The CDR3 totals 13 residues. Germline CDR1 reads DFQATT; CDR2 reads SNEGSKA (reference sequence). CDR3 bases: TGCAGTGCTCGGACAGGGTGGATAGATACGCAGTATTTT. Protein product: CSARTGWIDTQYF.